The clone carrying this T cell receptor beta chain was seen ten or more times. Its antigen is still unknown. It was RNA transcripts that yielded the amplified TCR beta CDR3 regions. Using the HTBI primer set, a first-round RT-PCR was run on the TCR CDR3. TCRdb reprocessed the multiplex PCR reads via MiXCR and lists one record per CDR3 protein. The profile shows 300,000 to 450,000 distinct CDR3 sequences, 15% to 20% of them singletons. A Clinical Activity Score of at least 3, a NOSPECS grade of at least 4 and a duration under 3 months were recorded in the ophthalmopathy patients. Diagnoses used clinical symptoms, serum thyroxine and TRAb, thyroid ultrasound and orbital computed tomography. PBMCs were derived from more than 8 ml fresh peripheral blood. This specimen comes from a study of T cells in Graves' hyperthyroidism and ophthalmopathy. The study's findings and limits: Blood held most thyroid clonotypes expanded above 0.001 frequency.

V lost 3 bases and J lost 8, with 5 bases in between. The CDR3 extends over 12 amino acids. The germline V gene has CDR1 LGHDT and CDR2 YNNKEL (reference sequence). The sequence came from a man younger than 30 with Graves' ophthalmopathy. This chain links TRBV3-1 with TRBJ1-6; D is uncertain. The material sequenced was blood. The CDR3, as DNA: TGTGCCAGCAGCCAGGGAGATTCACCCCTCCACTTT. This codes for CASSQGDSPLHF.